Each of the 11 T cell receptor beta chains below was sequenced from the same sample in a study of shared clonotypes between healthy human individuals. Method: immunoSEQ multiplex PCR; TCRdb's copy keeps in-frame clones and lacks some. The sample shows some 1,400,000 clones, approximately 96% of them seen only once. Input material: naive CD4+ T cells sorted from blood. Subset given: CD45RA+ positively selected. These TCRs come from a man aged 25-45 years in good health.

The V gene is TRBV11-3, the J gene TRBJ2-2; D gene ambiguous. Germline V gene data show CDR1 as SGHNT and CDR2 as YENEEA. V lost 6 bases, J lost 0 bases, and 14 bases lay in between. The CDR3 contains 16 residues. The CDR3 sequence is CASSPRAGANTGELFF. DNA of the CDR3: TGTGCCAGCAGTCCCCGCGCCGGAGCGAACACCGGGGAGCTGTTTTTT.

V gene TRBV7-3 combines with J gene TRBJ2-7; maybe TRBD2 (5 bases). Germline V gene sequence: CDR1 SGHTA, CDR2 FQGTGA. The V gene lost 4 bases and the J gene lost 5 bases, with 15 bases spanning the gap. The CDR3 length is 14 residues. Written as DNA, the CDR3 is TGTGCCAGCAGCTGGACGGACTCCCACAACGAGCAGTACTTC. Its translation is CASSWTDSHNEQYF.

The CDR3 DNA reads as TGCGCCAGCAGCTTCTGGCAAAACACCGGGGAGCTGTTTTTT. Translating it yields CASSFWQNTGELFF. The chain employs TRBV5-1 and TRBJ2-2; the D is unclear. CDR3 length equals 14 residues. V lost 2 bases and J 2 bases, leaving 7 bases between the germline ends. Germline CDR1 is SGHRS and CDR2 is YFSETQ. The entire variable domain, with the rest obtained from reference TRBV5-1 and TRBJ2-2, is as follows: KAGVTQTPRYLIKTRGQQVTLSCSPISGHRSVSWYQQTPGQGLQFLFEYFSETQRNKGNFPGRFSGRQFSNSRSEMNVSTLELGDSALYLCASSFWQNTGELFFGEGSRLTVL.

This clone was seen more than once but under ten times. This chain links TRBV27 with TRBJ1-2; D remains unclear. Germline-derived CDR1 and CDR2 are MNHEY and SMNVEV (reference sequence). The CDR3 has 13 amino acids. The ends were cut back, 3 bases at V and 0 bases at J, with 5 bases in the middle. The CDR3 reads CASSFRSNYGYTF. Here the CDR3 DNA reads TGTGCCAGCAGTTTCAGGTCTAACTATGGCTACACCTTC.

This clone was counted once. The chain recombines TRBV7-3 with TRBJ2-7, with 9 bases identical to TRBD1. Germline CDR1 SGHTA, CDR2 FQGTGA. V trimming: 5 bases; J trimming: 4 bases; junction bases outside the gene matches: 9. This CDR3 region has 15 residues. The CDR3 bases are TGTGCCAGCAGCCGACAAGGACAGGGGAAATACGAGCAGTACTTC. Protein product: CASSRQGQGKYEQYF. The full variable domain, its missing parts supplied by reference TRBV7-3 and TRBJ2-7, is GAGVSQTPSNKVTEKGKYVELRCDPISGHTALYWYRQSLGQGPEFLIYFQGTGAADDSGLPNDRFFAVRPEGSVSTLKIQRTERGDSAVYLCASSRQGQGKYEQYFGPGTRLTVT.

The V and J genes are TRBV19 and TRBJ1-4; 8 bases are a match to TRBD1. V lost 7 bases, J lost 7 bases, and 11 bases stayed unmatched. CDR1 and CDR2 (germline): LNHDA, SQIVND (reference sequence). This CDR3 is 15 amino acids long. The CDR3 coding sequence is TGTGCCAGTAACGATAAAAGGACAGGGAGTGAAAAACTGTTTTTT. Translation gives CASNDKRTGSEKLFF.

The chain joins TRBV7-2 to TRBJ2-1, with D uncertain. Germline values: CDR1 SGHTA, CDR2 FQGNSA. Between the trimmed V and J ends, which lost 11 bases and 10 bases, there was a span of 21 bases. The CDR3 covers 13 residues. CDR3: CAASRAPVGEQFF. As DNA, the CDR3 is TGTGCCGCATCCAGAGCGCCGGTGGGGGAGCAGTTCTTC. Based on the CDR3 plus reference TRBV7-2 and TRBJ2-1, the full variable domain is GAGVSQSPSNKVTEKGKDVELRCDPISGHTALYWYRQSLGQGLEFLIYFQGNSAPDKSGLPSDRFSAERTGGSVSTLTIQRTQQEDSAVYLCAASRAPVGEQFFGPGTRLTVL.

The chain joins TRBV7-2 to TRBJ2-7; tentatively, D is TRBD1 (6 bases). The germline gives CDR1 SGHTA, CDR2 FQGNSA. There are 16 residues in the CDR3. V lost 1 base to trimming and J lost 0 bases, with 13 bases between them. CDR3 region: CASSLVGGRSSYEQYF. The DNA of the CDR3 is TGTGCCAGCAGCTTAGTAGGGGGAAGGAGCTCCTACGAGCAGTACTTC.

The CDR3 coding sequence is TGTGCCAGCTCAAGGGACAGGGGGAGTGAGCAGTTCTTC. This encodes CASSRDRGSEQFF. The V and J genes are TRBV18 and TRBJ2-1; the match to TRBD1 covers 11 bases. V dropped 5 bases and J dropped 9; count of bases not matched to a gene: 3. CDR3 length equals 13 residues. Germline V gene sequence: CDR1 KGHSH, CDR2 LQKENI.

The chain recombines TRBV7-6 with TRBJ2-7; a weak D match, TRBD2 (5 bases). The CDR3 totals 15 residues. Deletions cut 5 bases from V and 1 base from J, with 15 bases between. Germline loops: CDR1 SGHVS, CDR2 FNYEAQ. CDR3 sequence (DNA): TGTGCCAGCAGCCCGCGTCGGGGTATGTCCTACGAGCAGTACTTC. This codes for CASSPRRGMSYEQYF.

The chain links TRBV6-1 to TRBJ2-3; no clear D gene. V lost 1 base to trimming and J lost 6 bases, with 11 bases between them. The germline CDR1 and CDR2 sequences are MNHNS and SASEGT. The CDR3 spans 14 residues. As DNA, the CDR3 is TGTGCCAGCAGTGAAGTGGGCCCCTCGGATACGCAGTATTTT. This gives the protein CASSEVGPSDTQYF.